The 29 T cell receptor beta chains given below trace back to one sample, sequenced in a study of blood T cell repertoires in COVID-19. TCRdb's table, derived via immunoSEQ multiplex PCR, lists solely in-frame clones and lacks some. The table includes about 210,000 clones, roughly nine tenths detected once. Sequencing input: PBMCs or T cells enriched from blood (not recorded which). These receptors were obtained from a woman aged 40-49 years in a cohort exposed to, infected with or recovered from COVID-19 (not recorded which).

The rearrangement links TRBV4-1 to TRBJ1-2; D unclear. V lost 6 bases, J lost 1 base, and 12 bases lay in between. This CDR3 is built from 14 residues. Germline V gives CDR1 MGHRA, CDR2 YSYEKL. The CDR3 bases are TGCGCCAGCAGGCACAGCGGCAGTAACTATGGCTACACCTTC. The encoded protein is CASRHSGSNYGYTF.

This chain joins TRBV19 and TRBJ2-7, with 7 bases that match TRBD1. The V and J ends lost 4 bases and 0 bases, in that order; junction bases with no gene match: 9. Germline assignment: CDR1 LNHDA and CDR2 SQIVND (reference sequence). The CDR3 spans 16 residues. CDR3 amino acids: CASSTRDRRDSYEQYF. DNA of the CDR3: TGTGCCAGTAGTACCAGGGACAGAAGAGACTCCTACGAGCAGTACTTC.

The V and J genes are TRBV4-1 and TRBJ2-7; perhaps TRBD1 as D (6 bases). V lost 0 bases to trimming and J lost 5 bases, with 11 bases between them. CDR1 is MGHRA, CDR2 YSYEKL, per germline. The CDR3 spans 14 residues. The CDR3 nucleotides are TGCGCCAGCAGCCAAGAATTTTACAGGGACGAGCAGTACTTC. This translates into CASSQEFYRDEQYF.

This clone has just a few counts. This sequence joins TRBV4-1 and TRBJ1-6, with 8 bases identical to TRBD1. J gave up 9 bases and V 4 bases, and 11 bases lay outside the gene matches. In germline, CDR1 is MGHRA, CDR2 YSYEKL. There are 16 residues in the CDR3. The chain's CDR3 is CASSRNSGGAGSPLHF. CDR3 DNA: TGCGCCAGCAGCCGGAATTCAGGGGGCGCGGGTTCACCCCTCCACTTT.

This chain uses TRBV10-3 with TRBJ1-1; no definite D call. The V gene's germline CDR1 is ENHRY and CDR2 SYGVKD. Between the trimmed V and J ends, which lost 2 bases and 1 base, there was a span of 8 bases. The CDR3 has 14 residues. Here the CDR3 DNA reads TGTGCCATCAGTGAGACACGGGAGAACACTGAAGCTTTCTTT. This gives the protein CAISETRENTEAFF.

This clone was seen many times. The rearrangement links TRBV5-1 to TRBJ1-5; 9 bases line up with TRBD1. V gave up 0 bases and J gave up 4 bases; unmatched junction bases: 2. This CDR3 spans 15 amino acids. Germline CDR1 is SGHRS and CDR2 is YFSETQ. The CDR3 region is CASSLGQGENQPQHF. The CDR3 DNA is TGCGCCAGCAGCTTGGGACAGGGGGAAAATCAGCCCCAGCATTTT.

This chain links TRBV4-1 with TRBJ1-6, with a tentative D call TRBD1 (6 bases). Germline V gives CDR1 MGHRA, CDR2 YSYEKL. The germline V and J ends were trimmed by 0 bases and 9 bases, with 15 bases remaining between them. CDR3 length: 16 amino acids. CDR3 protein: CASSQESRGTGSPLHF. CDR3 nucleotide sequence: TGCGCCAGCAGCCAAGAGAGCAGGGGTACCGGTTCACCCCTCCACTTT.

This clone was seen a few times. This chain uses TRBV11-3 with TRBJ2-5; 9 bases match TRBD2. This CDR3 spans 13 amino acids. Germline V lookup: CDR1 SGHNT, CDR2 YENEEA. The ends lost 3 bases at V and 5 bases at J; junction bases unmatched: 1. CDR3 in amino acids: CASSFGLAETQYF. In DNA form, the CDR3 reads TGTGCCAGCAGCTTTGGACTAGCGGAGACCCAGTACTTC.

J is TRBJ2-3 and V is TRBV5-1, with D maybe TRBD2 (5 bases). CDR3 length equals 12 residues. Between the trimmed V and J ends, which lost 3 bases and 6 bases, there was a span of 8 bases. Germline loops: CDR1 SGHRS, CDR2 YFSETQ. The CDR3 DNA sequence: TGCGCCAGCAGCTCACTAGGGGATACGCAGTATTTT. Its translation: CASSSLGDTQYF.

CDR3 sequence reads: CASSDTGVETGELFF. The CDR3 coding sequence is TGCGCCAGCAGTGATACCGGGGTGGAAACCGGGGAGCTGTTTTTT. The chain uses TRBV5-1 and TRBJ2-2, with a possible D match to TRBD2 (5 bases). The V end lost 5 bases, the J end lost 5 bases, and 16 bases lay between the germline ends. The V gene's germline CDR1 is SGHRS and CDR2 YFSETQ. The CDR3 spans 15 residues.

This chain connects TRBV5-6 to TRBJ1-1, with D tentatively TRBD1 (5 bases). V lost 4 bases and J 1 base, leaving 8 bases between the germline ends. CDR1 SGHDT and CDR2 YYEEEE come from the germline V gene. The CDR3 is 13 residues long. Here the CDR3 DNA reads TGTGCCAGCAGCGCGGGGGAGAACACTGAAGCTTTCTTT. It encodes CASSAGENTEAFF.

The chain links TRBV11-3 to TRBJ2-1; 9 nucleotides line up with TRBD2. The CDR3 extends over 16 amino acids. Trimming removed 2 bases from V and 3 bases from J; junction bases left unmatched: 5. Germline V gene data show CDR1 as SGHNT and CDR2 as YENEEA. The CDR3 DNA is TGTGCCAGCAGCTTAAGAGCGGGGGGCGTCTACAATGAGCAGTTCTTC. Encoded protein: CASSLRAGGVYNEQFF. Full variable domain (outside the CDR3, taken from reference TRBV11-3 and TRBJ2-1): EAGVVQSPRYKIIEKKQPVAFWCNPISGHNTLYWYLQNLGQGPELLIRYENEEAVDDSQLPKDRFSAERLKGVDSTLKIQPAELGDSAVYLCASSLRAGGVYNEQFFGPGTRLTVL.

V gene TRBV7-2 combines with J gene TRBJ2-7; 9 bases are a match to TRBD2. Trimming removed 0 bases from V and 5 bases from J; junction bases left unmatched: 8. The CDR3 totals 16 residues. Germline values: CDR1 SGHTA, CDR2 FQGNSA. The CDR3 sequence: CASSLALRREGDEQYF. Written as DNA, the CDR3 is TGTGCCAGCAGCTTAGCGCTCCGGCGGGAGGGCGACGAGCAGTACTTC.

V is TRBV7-2 and J is TRBJ2-7; 7 nucleotides agree with TRBD1. CDR1 is SGHTA and CDR2 is FQGNSA in the germline V gene. The ends lost 6 bases at V and 5 bases at J; junction bases unmatched: 4. The CDR3 runs 12 residues. CDR3 DNA: TGTGCCAGCAGGCAAGGGGGCCACGAGCAGTACTTC. Protein product: CASRQGGHEQYF.

The rearrangement uses TRBV28 and TRBJ1-1; 9 bases agree with TRBD1. Germline CDR1 reads MDHEN; CDR2 reads SYDVKM. Losses at the gene ends were 4 bases for V and 6 bases for J; bases not matched to a gene: 6. The CDR3 sequence is 14 residues long. The CDR3 loop reads CASSWGGQGSEAFF. The CDR3 nucleotides read TGTGCCAGCAGTTGGGGGGGACAGGGTTCTGAAGCTTTCTTT. Full variable domain (rest looked up from reference TRBV28 and TRBJ1-1): DVKVTQSSRYLVKRTGEKVFLECVQDMDHENMFWYRQDPGLGLRLIYFSYDVKMKEKGDIPEGYSVSREKKERFSLILESASTNQTSMYLCASSWGGQGSEAFFGQGTRLTVV.

The chain combines TRBV2 with TRBJ2-7; D is perhaps TRBD1 (6 bases). CDR3 size: 15 residues. Trimming left V 1 base short and J 3 bases short, with 13 bases between. Germline values: CDR1 SNHLY, CDR2 FYNNEI. The CDR3 spells CASSEVGGAGYEQYF. The CDR3 DNA sequence: TGTGCCAGCAGTGAAGTTGGGGGCGCAGGCTACGAGCAGTACTTC.

The rearrangement links TRBV7-6 to TRBJ1-6; a weak D match, TRBD1 (6 bases). Looked up from germline, CDR1 is SGHVS and CDR2 is FNYEAQ. The CDR3 has 17 amino acids. V was cut by 8 bases and J by 2 bases, with 19 bases left in between. The CDR3 here is CASSLRDNGAYNSPLHF. DNA for the CDR3: TGTGCCAGCTCTCTCCGGGACAATGGGGCCTATAATTCACCCCTCCACTTT.

The J gene is TRBJ2-2, the V gene TRBV7-2, with D perhaps matching TRBD2 (6 bases). V was clipped by 3 bases and J by 7 bases, with 9 bases between them. Germline assignment: CDR1 SGHTA and CDR2 FQGNSA. CDR3 length equals 13 residues. The CDR3 DNA reads as TGTGCCAGCAGCTTCGGGGGAGGCGGGGAGCTGTTTTTT. Amino acid sequence: CASSFGGGGELFF.

The V and J genes are TRBV11-2 and TRBJ2-1; D is unresolved. The CDR3 length is 16 residues. From germline, CDR1 is SGHAT and CDR2 FQNNGV. The germline V and J ends were trimmed by 3 bases and 3 bases, with 15 bases remaining between them. CDR3 nucleotide sequence: TGTGCCAGCAGCTTGGCCCCATCAACAGTCTACAATGAGCAGTTCTTC. It is translated as CASSLAPSTVYNEQFF.

The CDR3 protein is CASSPSGNTEAFF. In DNA form, the CDR3 reads TGTGCCAGTAGTCCTTCGGGGAACACTGAAGCTTTCTTT. V usage is TRBV19 and J usage is TRBJ1-1; D remains unclear. This CDR3 region has 13 residues. The V end lost 5 bases, the J end lost 1 base, and 8 bases lay between the germline ends. CDR1 is LNHDA, CDR2 SQIVND, per germline (reference sequence).

The chain uses TRBV5-6 and TRBJ2-1, with a tentative D call TRBD1 (6 bases). V gave up 1 base and J gave up 10 bases, with 18 bases separating them. There are 15 residues in the CDR3. Germline lookup yields CDR1 SGHDT and CDR2 YYEEEE. The CDR3 bases are TGTGCCAGCAGCTTGCAGGGGCCAGCAGTAAGGGAGCAGTTCTTC. Protein sequence: CASSLQGPAVREQFF.

The chain couples TRBV6-5 to TRBJ2-6; D remains ambiguous. The V gene's germline CDR1 is MNHEY and CDR2 SVGAGI. With 5 bases removed from V and 2 bases from J, the gap between germline ends came to 10 bases. The CDR3 loop spans 15 amino acids. The CDR3 bases are TGTGCCAGCAGTAACCCGCACACTGGGGCCAACGTCCTGACTTTC. Its translation: CASSNPHTGANVLTF.

This rearrangement joins TRBV20-1 to TRBJ1-1; 7 bases map to TRBD1. Per the germline V gene, CDR1 is DFQATT and CDR2 is SNEGSKA (reference sequence). This CDR3 is 13 amino acids long. Germline trimming cut 5 bases from V and 6 bases from J; bases unmatched to any gene: 9. This CDR3 is CSARGQVGPEAFF. In DNA form, the CDR3 reads TGCAGTGCTCGTGGACAGGTCGGCCCTGAAGCTTTCTTT.

This clone was seen only once. The gene calls are TRBV19 and TRBJ2-1; TRBD2 aligns across 11 bases. Germline V gene sequence: CDR1 LNHDA, CDR2 SQIVND (reference sequence). CDR3 length: 15 amino acids. J was trimmed by 8 bases and V by 4 bases; bases with no gene match: 7. CDR3 sequence reads: CASSTSSGRLDEQFF. CDR3 bases: TGTGCCAGTAGTACCTCTAGCGGGAGGCTGGATGAGCAGTTCTTC.

The chain recombines TRBV6-5 with TRBJ1-2; 8 bases map to TRBD1. This CDR3 is built from 14 residues. Germline CDR1 MNHEY, CDR2 SVGAGI. J gave up 8 bases and V 0 bases, and 5 bases lay outside the gene matches. The CDR3 protein is CASSYSPGGQGYTF. The CDR3 DNA sequence: TGTGCCAGCAGTTACTCTCCAGGGGGCCAGGGCTACACCTTC.

This chain joins TRBV6-5 and TRBJ1-2; TRBD1 aligns across 7 bases. This CDR3 is built from 13 residues. Germline CDR1 MNHEY, CDR2 SVGAGI. Trimming cost V 9 bases and J 2 bases; bases outside gene matches: 6. CDR3 DNA sequence: TGTGCCAGTCACAGGGGACGGAACTATGGCTACACCTTC. Translating it yields CASHRGRNYGYTF.

V is TRBV10-3 and J is TRBJ2-2, with D hard to call. Germline lookup yields CDR1 ENHRY and CDR2 SYGVKD. The CDR3 covers 14 residues. The V gene lost 8 bases and the J gene lost 1 base, with 11 bases spanning the gap. CDR3 DNA sequence: TGTGCCATCCCGAAAGCGTTGAACACCGGGGAGCTGTTTTTT. It encodes CAIPKALNTGELFF.

This clone was picked up one time. Other DNA sequences in this specimen translate into the identical CDR3. The V call is TRBV19, the J call TRBJ2-7, with 9 positions matching TRBD2. Looked up from germline, CDR1 is LNHDA and CDR2 is SQIVND (reference sequence). CDR3 length equals 15 residues. V trimming: 1 base; J trimming: 4 bases; junction bases outside the gene matches: 5. CDR3 coding DNA: TGTGCCAGTAGTATAGGCCTAGCGGGGACGTACGAGCAGTACTTC. Encoded protein: CASSIGLAGTYEQYF.

The rearrangement links TRBV7-9 to TRBJ2-1; TRBD2 agrees at 8 bases. Germline V CDR1 and CDR2: SEHNR, FQNEAQ (reference sequence). The ends lost 1 base at V and 7 bases at J; junction bases unmatched: 6. The CDR3 extends over 15 amino acids. CDR3 nucleotides: TGTGCCAGCAGCTTAGTGGCCGGGGGGGTAAATGAGCAGTTCTTC. Translation gives CASSLVAGGVNEQFF.